Listed below are T cell receptor beta chains from one sample, sequenced in a study of cytomegalovirus exposure and HLA in healthy donors. This table comes from immunoSEQ multiplex PCR, and its TCRdb copy is limited to in-frame clones, with some not included. Here the sample spans around 240,000 clones, 82% being singletons. Sequencing was done on a sample of PBMCs. The receptors come from a middle-aged woman in good health and CMV-seropositive. Each CDR3 is given with its conserved first and last residue. Fields, in order: D gene, J gene, V gene, clone size, CDR3 length, CDR3 DNA, CDR3 protein. D genes are given only for firm matches. Not all rows give a size; the values are once, few, many and, for expanded clones, a class.

>NA|TRBJ2-3|TRBV7-2|NA|13
TGTGCCAGCAGCCTCCCTAGCACAGATACGCAGTATTTT
CASSLPSTDTQYF
>NA|TRBJ2-1|TRBV7-8|few|15
TGTGCCAGCAGCTTAGGGGGCTGGCTGGGTGGTGAGCAGTTCTTC
CASSLGGWLGGEQFF
>TRBD1|TRBJ1-1|TRBV6-5|NA|14
TGTGCCAGCAGTTCCTTGACAGGGGGCACTGAAGCTTTCTTT
CASSSLTGGTEAFF
>NA|TRBJ2-3|TRBV5-1|NA|15
TGCGCCAGCAGCTTTGAGCCAGGGGACACAGATACGCAGTATTTT
CASSFEPGDTDTQYF
>TRBD1|TRBJ2-5|TRBV6-5|NA|15
TGTGCCAGCAGCCGAACAGGGGTTCGGATGGAGACCCAGTACTTC
CASSRTGVRMETQYF
>NA|TRBJ2-5|TRBV6-6|NA|13
TGTGCCAGCAGGAAAGACACGCCCGAAACCCAGTACTTC
CASRKDTPETQYF
>TRBD1|TRBJ1-2|TRBV7-8|once|17
TGTGCCAGCAGCTTAGGGGGTGGGACAGGGGCTAACTATGGCTACACCTTC
CASSLGGGTGANYGYTF
>NA|TRBJ1-2|TRBV7-9|NA|13
TGTGCCAGCAGCTTAGAACTACCGAAACCCTACACCTTC
CASSLELPKPYTF
>TRBD1|TRBJ1-1|TRBV5-6|once|12
TGTGCCAGCAGCTTATGGGACAGTGAAGCTTTCTTT
CASSLWDSEAFF
>NA|TRBJ1-1|TRBV7-2|NA|14
TGTGCCAGCAGCTTAGAAGCAAGTAACACTGAAGCTTTCTTT
CASSLEASNTEAFF
>TRBD1|TRBJ1-1|TRBV6-6|NA|13
TGTGCCAGCAGTAGTCCGGGACAGGGGAACGCTTTCTTT
CASSSPGQGNAFF
>NA|TRBJ1-3|TRBV5-6|NA|16
TGTGCCAGCAGCTTGGGGCCCAAGTCCTCTGGAAACACCATATATTTT
CASSLGPKSSGNTIYF
>NA|TRBJ1-1|TRBV7-8|few|15
TGTGCCAGCAGCCTAAAACGGGTCCGGAACACTGAAGCTTTCTTT
CASSLKRVRNTEAFF
>NA|TRBJ1-3|TRBV7-2|NA|18
TGTGCCAGCAGCTTAGGTTGGCCGGGTCGCGGCTCTGGAAACACCATATATTTT
CASSLGWPGRGSGNTIYF
>NA|TRBJ1-1|TRBV11-2|NA|15
TGTGCCAGCAGCTTAACCTACTGGGGCAACACTGAAGCTTTCTTT
CASSLTYWGNTEAFF
>TRBD1|TRBJ1-4|TRBV6-5|NA|14
TGTGCCAGCACCCGACAGGGGGCGTCTGAAAAACTGTTTTTT
CASTRQGASEKLFF
>NA|TRBJ1-4|TRBV6-5|few|12
TGTGCCAGCAGACAGGGTAATGAAAAACTGTTTTTT
CASRQGNEKLFF
>NA|TRBJ2-7|TRBV5-4|NA|14
TGTGCCAGCAGCTTGTCACAGAGCTCCTACGAGCAGTACTTC
CASSLSQSSYEQYF
>TRBD2|TRBJ2-1|TRBV5-1|NA|13
TGCGCCAGCAGTGGGGGGGGTTACAATGAGCAGTTCTTC
CASSGGGYNEQFF
>TRBD2|TRBJ2-1|TRBV7-2|NA|17
TGTGCCAGCAGCCCTCGTGGTAGCGGGGCTACCTACAATGAGCAGTTCTTC
CASSPRGSGATYNEQFF
>NA|TRBJ1-1|TRBV15|NA|13
TGTGCCACCAGCAGGAACGAGGGCCCTGAAGCTTTCTTT
CATSRNEGPEAFF
>TRBD1|TRBJ1-2|TRBV30|NA|14
TGTGCCTGGAGAATCCAGGGGGCTTTTCATGGCTACACCTTC
CAWRIQGAFHGYTF
>NA|TRBJ1-1|TRBV5-1|NA|16
TGCGCCAGCAGCTTGGAGGGGACGGGGGGGAACACTGAAGCTTTCTTT
CASSLEGTGGNTEAFF
>TRBD1|TRBJ1-4|TRBV4-3|NA|15
TGCGCCAGCAGCCCGGGGACAGGGAGTATGGAAAAACTGTTTTTT
CASSPGTGSMEKLFF
>NA|TRBJ1-1|TRBV6-5|few|16
TGTGCCAGCAGTTACTACACCGGTTCCAGGGGCACTGAAGCTTTCTTT
CASSYYTGSRGTEAFF
>TRBD1|TRBJ2-7|TRBV23-1|NA|20
TGCGCCAGCCGTCTCCTTTTCCCGGGACAGGGGATTTGGTCGCCCTACGAGCAGTACTTC
CASRLLFPGQGIWSPYEQYF
>TRBD1|TRBJ2-7|TRBV18|NA|17
TGTGCCAGCTCACCACCGTCGGGGGGACAGGGTTCCTACGAGCAGTACTTC
CASSPPSGGQGSYEQYF
>TRBD1|TRBJ1-2|TRBV28|once|15
TGTGCCAGCAGTAGTCCAGGGGGCGCAGCACGGGGCTACACCTTC
CASSSPGGAARGYTF
>NA|TRBJ2-7|TRBV29-1|NA|12
TGCAGCGTTGCCCGGATGGAGAACGAGCAGTACTTC
CSVARMENEQYF
>NA|TRBJ2-2|TRBV7-9|NA|14
TGTGCCAGCAGCTTAATCACTAGAACCGGGGAGCTGTTTTTT
CASSLITRTGELFF
>TRBD1|TRBJ1-3|TRBV7-6|few|17
TGTGCCAGCAGCTTATCGTCACAGGGGGCGTCTGGAAACACCATATATTTT
CASSLSSQGASGNTIYF
>TRBD1|TRBJ1-1|TRBV7-2|NA|14
TGTGCCAGCAGCTTGGACAGGGTGAACACTGAAGCTTTCTTT
CASSLDRVNTEAFF
>NA|TRBJ1-2|TRBV6-6|once|13
TGTGCCAGCGTTCCCGGGACTGGGATCGGCTACACCTTC
CASVPGTGIGYTF
>TRBD1|TRBJ2-7|TRBV6-1|NA|14
TGTGCCAGCAGCATGGGACAGGGTCTCTACGAGCAGTACTTC
CASSMGQGLYEQYF
>TRBD2|TRBJ2-1|TRBV10-2|few|14
TGCGCCACGAGACTAGCGGGAGGGAGCAATGAGCAGTTCTTC
CATRLAGGSNEQFF
>TRBD1|TRBJ1-6|TRBV5-8|NA|15
TGTGCCAGCAGCAAACAGGGGGCTAGTAATTCACCCCTCCACTTT
CASSKQGASNSPLHF
>NA|TRBJ1-1|TRBV19|NA|15
TGTGCCAGTACCCTAGGGGCGTACATAATCAGTGAAGCTTTCTTT
CASTLGAYIISEAFF
>TRBD2|TRBJ2-1|TRBV11-1|NA|17
TGTGCCAGCAGCTCGACTAGCGGGAGGCCGTCGGGCAATGAGCAGTTCTTC
CASSSTSGRPSGNEQFF
>NA|TRBJ1-1|TRBV19|NA|15
TGTGCCAGTAGTATAGCGTCGGCAGGGAACACTGAAGCTTTCTTT
CASSIASAGNTEAFF
>TRBD2|TRBJ2-1|TRBV9|NA|16
TGTGCCAGCAGCGGCGGTGGGCCTAGCGGGTTCAATGAGCAGTTCTTC
CASSGGGPSGFNEQFF
>NA|TRBJ1-4|TRBV19|once|17
TGTGCCAGTAGTATAGATCGTCCCGGAGCAACTAATGAAAAACTGTTTTTT
CASSIDRPGATNEKLFF
>NA|TRBJ1-2|TRBV10-3|NA|16
TGTGCCATCAGTGAGTCGACCCTAACGACTTGGCGAGGCTACACCTTC
CAISESTLTTWRGYTF